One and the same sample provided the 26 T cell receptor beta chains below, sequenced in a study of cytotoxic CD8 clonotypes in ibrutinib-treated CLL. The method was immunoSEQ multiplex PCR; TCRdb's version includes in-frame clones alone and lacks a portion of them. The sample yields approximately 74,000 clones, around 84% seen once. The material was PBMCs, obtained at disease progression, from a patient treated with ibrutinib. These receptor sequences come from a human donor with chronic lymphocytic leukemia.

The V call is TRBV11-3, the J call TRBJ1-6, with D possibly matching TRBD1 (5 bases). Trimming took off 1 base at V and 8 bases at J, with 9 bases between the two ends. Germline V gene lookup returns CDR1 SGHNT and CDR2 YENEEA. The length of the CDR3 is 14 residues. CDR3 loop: CASSLGQGDSPLHF. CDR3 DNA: TGTGCCAGCAGCTTAGGCCAGGGTGATTCACCCCTCCACTTT.

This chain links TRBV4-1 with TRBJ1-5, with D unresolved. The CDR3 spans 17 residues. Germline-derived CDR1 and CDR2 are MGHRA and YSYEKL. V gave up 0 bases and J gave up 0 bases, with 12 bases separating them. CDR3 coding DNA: TGCGCCAGCAGCCAAGATGGTGGTCTTTATAGCAATCAGCCCCAGCATTTT. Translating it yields CASSQDGGLYSNQPQHF.

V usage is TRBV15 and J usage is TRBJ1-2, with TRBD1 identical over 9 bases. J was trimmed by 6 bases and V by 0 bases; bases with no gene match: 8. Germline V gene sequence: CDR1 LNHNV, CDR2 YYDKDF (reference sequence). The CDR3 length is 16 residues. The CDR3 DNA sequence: TGTGCCACCAGCAGAGATCCTAGGACAGGGGCGGATGGCTACACCTTC. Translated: CATSRDPRTGADGYTF.

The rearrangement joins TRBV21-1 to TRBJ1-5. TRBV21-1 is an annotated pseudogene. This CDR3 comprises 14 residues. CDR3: CASSKDVVWQPQHF. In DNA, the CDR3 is TGTGCCAGCAGCAAAGACGTGGTCTGGCAGCCCCAGCATTTT.

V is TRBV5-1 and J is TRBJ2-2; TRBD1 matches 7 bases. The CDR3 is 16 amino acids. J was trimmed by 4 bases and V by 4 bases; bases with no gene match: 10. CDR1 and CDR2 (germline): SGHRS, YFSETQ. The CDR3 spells CASSGTQGKGTGELFF. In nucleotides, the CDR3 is TGCGCCAGCAGCGGAACACAGGGGAAGGGCACCGGGGAGCTGTTTTTT. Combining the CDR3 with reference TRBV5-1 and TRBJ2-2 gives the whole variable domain KAGVTQTPRYLIKTRGQQVTLSCSPISGHRSVSWYQQTPGQGLQFLFEYFSETQRNKGNFPGRFSGRQFSNSRSEMNVSTLELGDSALYLCASSGTQGKGTGELFFGEGSRLTVL.

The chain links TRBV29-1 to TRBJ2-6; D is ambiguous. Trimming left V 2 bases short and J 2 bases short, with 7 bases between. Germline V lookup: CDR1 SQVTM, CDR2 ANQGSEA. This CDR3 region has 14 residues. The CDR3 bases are TGCAGCGTTGAATTCGGTACTGGGGCCAACGTCCTGACTTTC. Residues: CSVEFGTGANVLTF.

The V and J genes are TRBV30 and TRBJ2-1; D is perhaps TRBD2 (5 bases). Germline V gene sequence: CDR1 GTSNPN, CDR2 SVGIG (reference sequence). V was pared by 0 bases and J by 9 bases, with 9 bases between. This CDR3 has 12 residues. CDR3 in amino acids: CAWSVGRGEQFF. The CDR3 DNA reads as TGTGCCTGGAGTGTAGGGAGAGGTGAGCAGTTCTTC. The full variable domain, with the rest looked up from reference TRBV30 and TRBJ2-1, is SQTIHQWPATLVQPVGSPLSLECTVEGTSNPNLYWYRQAAGRGLQLLFYSVGIGQISSEVPQNLSASRPQDRQFILSSKKLLLSDSGFYLCAWSVGRGEQFFGPGTRLTVL.

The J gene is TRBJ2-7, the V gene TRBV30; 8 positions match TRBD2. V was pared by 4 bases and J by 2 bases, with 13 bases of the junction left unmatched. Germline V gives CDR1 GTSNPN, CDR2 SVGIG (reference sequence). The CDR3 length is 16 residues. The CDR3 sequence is CAWKDLAGLSAYEQYF. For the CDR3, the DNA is TGTGCCTGGAAAGATCTAGCGGGTCTTAGCGCCTACGAGCAGTACTTC.

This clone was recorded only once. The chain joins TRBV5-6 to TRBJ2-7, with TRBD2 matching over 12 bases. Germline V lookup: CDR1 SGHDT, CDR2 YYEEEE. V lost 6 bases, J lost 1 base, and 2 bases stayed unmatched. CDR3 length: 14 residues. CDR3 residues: CASKTSGRSYEQYF. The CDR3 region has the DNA TGTGCCAGCAAGACTAGCGGGAGATCCTACGAGCAGTACTTC. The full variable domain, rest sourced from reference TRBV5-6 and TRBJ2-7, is DAGVTQSPTHLIKTRGQQVTLRCSPKSGHDTVSWYQQALGQGPQFIFQYYEEEERQRGNFPDRFSGHQFPNYSSELNVNALLLGDSALYLCASKTSGRSYEQYFGPGTRLTVT.

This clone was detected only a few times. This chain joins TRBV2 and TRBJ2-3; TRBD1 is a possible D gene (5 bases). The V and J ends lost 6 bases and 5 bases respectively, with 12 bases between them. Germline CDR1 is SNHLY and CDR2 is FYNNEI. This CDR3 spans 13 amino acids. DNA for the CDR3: TGTGCCAGCAGGGTAGGAACAGGAGATACGCAGTATTTT. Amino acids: CASRVGTGDTQYF.

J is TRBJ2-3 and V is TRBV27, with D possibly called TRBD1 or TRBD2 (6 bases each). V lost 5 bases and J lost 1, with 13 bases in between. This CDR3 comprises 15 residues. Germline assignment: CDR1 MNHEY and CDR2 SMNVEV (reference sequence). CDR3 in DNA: TGTGCCAGCAGTCTCCCCGGGGGCGGCACAGATACGCAGTATTTT. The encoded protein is CASSLPGGGTDTQYF.

The CDR3 bases are TGTGCCAGCAGTACGGGGAGGGGCGGGGGGACCTACGAGCAGTACTTC. Translating it yields CASSTGRGGGTYEQYF. This sequence joins TRBV6-6 and TRBJ2-7; TRBD2 matches 8 bases. The CDR3 loop spans 16 amino acids. Germline loops: CDR1 MNHNY, CDR2 SVGAGI (reference sequence). V gave up 5 bases and J gave up 2 bases; unmatched junction bases: 11.

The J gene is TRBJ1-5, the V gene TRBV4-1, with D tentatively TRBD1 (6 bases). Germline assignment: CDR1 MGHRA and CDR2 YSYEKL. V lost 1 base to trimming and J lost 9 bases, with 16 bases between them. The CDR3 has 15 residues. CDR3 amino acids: CASSQGYRDHRPQHF. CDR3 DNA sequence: TGCGCCAGCAGCCAAGGATACAGGGACCACCGGCCCCAGCATTTT.

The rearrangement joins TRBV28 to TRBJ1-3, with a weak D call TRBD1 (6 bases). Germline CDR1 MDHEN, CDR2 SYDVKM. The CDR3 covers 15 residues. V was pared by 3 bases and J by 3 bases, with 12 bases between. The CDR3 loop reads CASSFRGVFGNTIYF. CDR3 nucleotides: TGTGCCAGCAGTTTTAGGGGGGTCTTTGGAAACACCATATATTTT.

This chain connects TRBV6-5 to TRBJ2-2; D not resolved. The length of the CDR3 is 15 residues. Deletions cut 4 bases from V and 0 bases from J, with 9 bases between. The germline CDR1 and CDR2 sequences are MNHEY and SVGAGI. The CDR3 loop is CASSSQTPNTGELFF. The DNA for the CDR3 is TGTGCCAGCAGTTCCCAGACCCCGAACACCGGGGAGCTGTTTTTT.

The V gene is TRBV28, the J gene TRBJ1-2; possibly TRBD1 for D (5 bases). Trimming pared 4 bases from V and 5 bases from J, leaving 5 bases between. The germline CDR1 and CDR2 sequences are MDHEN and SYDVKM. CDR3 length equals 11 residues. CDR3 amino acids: CASSSGYGYTF. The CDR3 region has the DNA TGTGCCAGCAGTTCAGGGTATGGCTACACCTTC.

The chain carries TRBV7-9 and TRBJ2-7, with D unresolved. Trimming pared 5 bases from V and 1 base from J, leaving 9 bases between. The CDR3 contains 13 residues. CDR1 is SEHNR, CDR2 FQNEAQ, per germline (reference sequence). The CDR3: CASSRSNSYEQYF. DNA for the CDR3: TGTGCCAGCAGCCGGTCGAATTCCTACGAGCAGTACTTC. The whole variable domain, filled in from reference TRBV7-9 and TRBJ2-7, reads DTGVSQNPRHKITKRGQNVTFRCDPISEHNRLYWYRQTLGQGPEFLTYFQNEAQLEKSRLLSDRFSAERPKGSFSTLEIQRTEQGDSAMYLCASSRSNSYEQYFGPGTRLTVT.

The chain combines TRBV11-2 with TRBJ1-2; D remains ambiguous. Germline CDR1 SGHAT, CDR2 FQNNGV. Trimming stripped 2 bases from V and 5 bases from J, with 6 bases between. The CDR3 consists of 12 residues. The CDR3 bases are TGTGCCAGCAGCTTACGGAGTTATGGCTACACCTTC. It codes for CASSLRSYGYTF.

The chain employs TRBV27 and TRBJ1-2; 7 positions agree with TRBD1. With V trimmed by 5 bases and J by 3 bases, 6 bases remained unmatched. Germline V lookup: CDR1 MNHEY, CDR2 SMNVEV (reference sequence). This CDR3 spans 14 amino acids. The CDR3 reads CASSTYRGDYGYTF. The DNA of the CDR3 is TGTGCCAGCAGTACCTACAGGGGTGACTATGGCTACACCTTC.

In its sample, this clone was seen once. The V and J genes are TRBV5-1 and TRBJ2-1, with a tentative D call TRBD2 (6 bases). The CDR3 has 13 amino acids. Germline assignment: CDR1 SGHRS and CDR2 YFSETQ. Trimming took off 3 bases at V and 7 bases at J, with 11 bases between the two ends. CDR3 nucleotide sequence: TGCGCCAGCAGCTGGGGGGAGAAGAATGAGCAGTTCTTC. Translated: CASSWGEKNEQFF.

The CDR3 DNA follows: TGTGCCAGCAGCCTGGAACGGGGTATAGTCACTGAAGCTTTCTTT. Translated, it gives CASSLERGIVTEAFF. This chain connects TRBV5-8 to TRBJ1-1; D remains ambiguous. There are 15 residues in the CDR3. The V gene's germline CDR1 is SGHTS and CDR2 YDEGEE. V was clipped by 4 bases and J by 4 bases, with 17 bases between them.

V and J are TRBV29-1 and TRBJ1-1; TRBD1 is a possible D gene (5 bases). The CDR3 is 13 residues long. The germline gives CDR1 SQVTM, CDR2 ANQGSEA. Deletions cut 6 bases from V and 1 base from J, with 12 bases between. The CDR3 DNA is TGCAGCGTGGGGCCTGGGAGGAACACTGAAGCTTTCTTT. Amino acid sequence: CSVGPGRNTEAFF.

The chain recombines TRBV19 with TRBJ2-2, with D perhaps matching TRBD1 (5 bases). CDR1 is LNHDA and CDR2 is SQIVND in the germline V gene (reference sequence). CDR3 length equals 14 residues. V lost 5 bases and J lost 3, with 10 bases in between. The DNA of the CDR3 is TGTGCCAGTAGTCCCGGACAATACACCGGGGAGCTGTTTTTT. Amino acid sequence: CASSPGQYTGELFF.

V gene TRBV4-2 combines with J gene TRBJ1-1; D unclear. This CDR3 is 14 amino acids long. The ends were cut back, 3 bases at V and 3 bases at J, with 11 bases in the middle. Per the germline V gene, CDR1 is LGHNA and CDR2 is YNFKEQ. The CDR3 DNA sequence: TGTGCCAGCAGCCAGGCGGGGAGCTACACTGAAGCTTTCTTT. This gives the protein CASSQAGSYTEAFF.

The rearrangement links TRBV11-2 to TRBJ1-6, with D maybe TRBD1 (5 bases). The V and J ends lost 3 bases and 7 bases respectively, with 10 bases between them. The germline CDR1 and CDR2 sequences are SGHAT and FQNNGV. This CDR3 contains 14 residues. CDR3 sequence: CASSFGDLNSPLHF. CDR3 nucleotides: TGTGCCAGCAGCTTTGGGGACCTAAATTCACCCCTCCACTTT.

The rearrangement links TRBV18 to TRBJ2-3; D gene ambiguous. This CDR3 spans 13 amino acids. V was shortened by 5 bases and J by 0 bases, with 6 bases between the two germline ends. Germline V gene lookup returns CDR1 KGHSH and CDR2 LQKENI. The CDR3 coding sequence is TGTGCCAGCTCAAGGACCAGCACAGATACGCAGTATTTT. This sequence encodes CASSRTSTDTQYF. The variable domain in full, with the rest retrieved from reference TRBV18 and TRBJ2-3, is NAGVMQNPRHLVRRRGQEARLRCSPMKGHSHVYWYRQLPEEGLKFMVYLQKENIIDESGMPKERFSAEFPKEGPSILRIQQVVRGDSAAYFCASSRTSTDTQYFGPGTRLTVL.